The clone carrying this T cell receptor beta chain was recorded at least ten times. The antigen is undetermined. These data belong to a study of regulatory T cells in long-lasting Graves disease. Points from the study as a whole: Accuracy may have been reduced by the small sample size.

V shed 8 bases and J shed 13 bases, with 18 bases lying between them. Germline lookup yields CDR1 DFQATT and CDR2 SNEGSKA (reference sequence). This CDR3 spans 11 amino acids. Time point defined: newly diagnosed GD, antithyroid drugs for less than 3 months. TCR sequences were obtained from RNA taken from PBMCs. Assembly of TCR beta libraries relied on iRepertoire HTBI primers together with Arm-PCR of CDR3 regions. TCRdb re-called the multiplex PCR reads through MiXCR, storing one row per CDR3 protein. Of about 520,000 distinct CDR3 sequences in the sample, around 12% were seen once. These same records also appear under a second study, on T cells in Graves' hyperthyroidism and ophthalmopathy. From that second work: Patients counted as stable if ophthalmopathy did not develop within 18 months. The HTBI primer set served for first-round RT-PCR of the TCR CDR3.

This receptor was obtained from a woman in her 30s with Graves disease. Sequences were derived from peripheral blood mononuclear cells (PBMCs), sampled at new diagnosis, from a patient treated with antithyroid drugs. V is TRBV20-1 and J is TRBJ2-1; D possibly corresponds to TRBD2 (6 bases). DNA of the CDR3: TGCAGTTCTAAAAGAGGGACTCCCCAGTTCTTC. Its translation is CSSKRGTPQFF.